This is a list of T cell receptor beta chains from one sample in a study of cytomegalovirus exposure and HLA in healthy donors. Repertoires were generated with immunoSEQ multiplex PCR, while TCRdb's copy carries only in-frame clones and drops some. The data show over 150,000 clones, with roughly 79% seen just once and about 13% held by the top ten. The sequenced sample was PBMCs. These receptor sequences come from a woman aged 45-65 years in good health and CMV-seronegative. Both conserved end residues are part of each CDR3. The order of the fields is J gene, clone size, V gene, D gene, CDR3 protein, CDR3 DNA. D genes are given only for firm matches. Only part of the rows carry a size: once, few, many, or a class if the clone is expanded.

j_call: TRBJ2-7
clone_size: NA
v_call: TRBV28
d_call: TRBD2
cdr3_aa: CASEGGRAYEQYF
cdr3_nt: TGTGCCAGTGAGGGCGGGAGGGCCTACGAGCAGTACTTC

j_call: TRBJ1-2
clone_size: NA
v_call: TRBV4-2
d_call: TRBD1
cdr3_aa: CASSHRQGGYTF
cdr3_nt: TGTGCCAGCAGCCACCGACAGGGCGGCTACACCTTC

j_call: TRBJ2-3
clone_size: NA
v_call: TRBV6-5
d_call: TRBD2
cdr3_aa: CASSYSGVAGDTQYF
cdr3_nt: TGTGCCAGCAGTTATAGCGGGGTCGCAGGAGATACGCAGTATTTT

j_call: TRBJ1-2
clone_size: few
v_call: TRBV7-9
d_call: NA
cdr3_aa: CASSFATAYGYTF
cdr3_nt: TGTGCCAGCAGCTTCGCGACAGCCTATGGCTACACCTTC

j_call: TRBJ2-7
clone_size: once
v_call: TRBV19
d_call: TRBD2
cdr3_aa: CASSMASGTYEQYF
cdr3_nt: TGTGCCAGTAGTATGGCTAGCGGGACCTACGAGCAGTACTTC

j_call: TRBJ2-3
clone_size: NA
v_call: TRBV4-3
d_call: NA
cdr3_aa: CASSQDQGGTDTQYF
cdr3_nt: TGCGCCAGCAGCCAAGATCAGGGCGGCACAGATACGCAGTATTTT

j_call: TRBJ1-6
clone_size: once
v_call: TRBV6-5
d_call: NA
cdr3_aa: CASSQGNNSPLHF
cdr3_nt: TGTGCCAGCAGCCAGGGAAATAATTCACCCCTCCACTTT

j_call: TRBJ1-2
clone_size: NA
v_call: TRBV28
d_call: TRBD1
cdr3_aa: CATDRTGGNYGYTF
cdr3_nt: TGTGCCACCGACCGGACAGGGGGTAACTATGGCTACACCTTC

j_call: TRBJ1-2
clone_size: NA
v_call: TRBV9
d_call: TRBD1
cdr3_aa: CASSRTGFAYGYTF
cdr3_nt: TGTGCCAGCAGCAGGACAGGGTTTGCCTATGGCTACACCTTC

j_call: TRBJ1-6
clone_size: NA
v_call: TRBV23-1
d_call: NA
cdr3_aa: CASTSLRGRLYNSPLHF
cdr3_nt: TGCGCCAGCACCTCCCTAAGGGGGAGACTCTATAATTCACCCCTCCACTTT

j_call: TRBJ2-7
clone_size: NA
v_call: TRBV15
d_call: TRBD2
cdr3_aa: CATSREGGILAGYEQYF
cdr3_nt: TGTGCCACCAGCAGGGAGGGAGGGATACTAGCGGGATACGAGCAGTACTTC

j_call: TRBJ1-5
clone_size: NA
v_call: TRBV7-2
d_call: TRBD1
cdr3_aa: CASSSLTGAENQPQHF
cdr3_nt: TGTGCCAGCAGCTCCCTTACAGGGGCGGAAAATCAGCCCCAGCATTTT

j_call: TRBJ2-2
clone_size: NA
v_call: TRBV5-6
d_call: TRBD1
cdr3_aa: CASRGQGAAGELFF
cdr3_nt: TGTGCCAGCAGAGGACAGGGGGCTGCCGGGGAGCTGTTTTTT

j_call: TRBJ2-1
clone_size: few
v_call: TRBV7-2
d_call: TRBD2
cdr3_aa: CASGTRAGGNEQFF
cdr3_nt: TGTGCCAGCGGGACTAGGGCGGGTGGAAATGAGCAGTTCTTC

j_call: TRBJ2-7
clone_size: few
v_call: TRBV30
d_call: NA
cdr3_aa: CAWSGQYEQYF
cdr3_nt: TGTGCCTGGAGTGGACAGTACGAGCAGTACTTC

j_call: TRBJ2-3
clone_size: NA
v_call: TRBV6-1
d_call: NA
cdr3_aa: CASSNRQGGGDTQYF
cdr3_nt: TGTGCCAGCAGTAATCGACAGGGAGGAGGGGATACGCAGTATTTT

j_call: TRBJ1-1
clone_size: few
v_call: TRBV13
d_call: NA
cdr3_aa: CATLTPGGGNTEAFF
cdr3_nt: TGTGCCACCCTTACACCGGGAGGGGGAAACACTGAAGCTTTCTTT

j_call: TRBJ1-2
clone_size: NA
v_call: TRBV7-9
d_call: TRBD1
cdr3_aa: CSSSPETGAVYRYTF
cdr3_nt: TGTTCCAGCAGCCCAGAGACAGGGGCAGTCTATCGCTACACCTTC

j_call: TRBJ1-1
clone_size: once
v_call: TRBV5-6
d_call: TRBD1
cdr3_aa: CASSWGQISAEAFF
cdr3_nt: TGTGCCAGCAGCTGGGGACAGATATCGGCAGAAGCTTTCTTT

j_call: TRBJ1-1
clone_size: NA
v_call: TRBV5-4
d_call: NA
cdr3_aa: CASSPRGSPMNTEAFF
cdr3_nt: TGTGCCAGCAGCCCGCGGGGCAGCCCAATGAACACTGAAGCTTTCTTT

j_call: TRBJ1-3
clone_size: NA
v_call: TRBV28
d_call: NA
cdr3_aa: CASSLSGPSGNTIYF
cdr3_nt: TGTGCCAGCAGTCTCTCTGGGCCATCTGGAAACACCATATATTTT

j_call: TRBJ2-7
clone_size: once
v_call: TRBV6-1
d_call: NA
cdr3_aa: CASSVNYGGEQYF
cdr3_nt: TGTGCCAGCAGTGTGAACTACGGTGGGGAGCAGTACTTC

j_call: TRBJ2-2
clone_size: once
v_call: TRBV28
d_call: TRBD1
cdr3_aa: CASGGQGTNTGELFF
cdr3_nt: TGTGCCAGCGGCGGACAGGGGACAAACACCGGGGAGCTGTTTTTT

j_call: TRBJ2-1
clone_size: few
v_call: TRBV4-3
d_call: NA
cdr3_aa: CASSQFEKRVSSYNEQFF
cdr3_nt: TGCGCCAGCAGCCAATTCGAAAAGCGGGTTAGCTCCTACAATGAGCAGTTCTTC

j_call: TRBJ2-5
clone_size: once
v_call: TRBV6-1
d_call: NA
cdr3_aa: CASSELGARETQYF
cdr3_nt: TGTGCCAGCAGTGAACTGGGAGCGAGAGAGACCCAGTACTTC

j_call: TRBJ1-2
clone_size: NA
v_call: TRBV27
d_call: NA
cdr3_aa: CASSLNRASGGGYTF
cdr3_nt: TGTGCCAGCAGTTTGAACAGGGCCAGCGGTGGGGGCTACACCTTC

j_call: TRBJ1-2
clone_size: NA
v_call: TRBV25-1
d_call: TRBD1
cdr3_aa: CASSQPGQGANYGYTF
cdr3_nt: TGTGCCAGCAGTCAACCTGGACAGGGGGCTAACTATGGCTACACCTTC

j_call: TRBJ1-5
clone_size: NA
v_call: TRBV18
d_call: TRBD1
cdr3_aa: CASSPLRTGVTAIQPQHF
cdr3_nt: TGTGCCAGCTCACCACTGCGGACAGGTGTAACAGCAATTCAGCCCCAGCATTTT

j_call: TRBJ2-2
clone_size: NA
v_call: TRBV5-1
d_call: TRBD1
cdr3_aa: CASSYGTGQGELFF
cdr3_nt: TGCGCCAGCAGCTACGGGACAGGTCAAGGGGAGCTGTTTTTT

j_call: TRBJ2-3
clone_size: NA
v_call: TRBV7-2
d_call: TRBD1
cdr3_aa: CASSADRGDSDTQYF
cdr3_nt: TGTGCCAGCAGCGCGGACAGGGGAGATTCGGATACGCAGTATTTT

j_call: TRBJ2-1
clone_size: NA
v_call: TRBV2
d_call: TRBD2
cdr3_aa: CASSLRTPAGSSYNEQFF
cdr3_nt: TGTGCCAGCAGTCTTCGGACTCCAGCGGGAAGCTCCTACAATGAGCAGTTCTTC

j_call: TRBJ1-2
clone_size: few
v_call: TRBV19
d_call: TRBD1
cdr3_aa: CASSIEGALGYTF
cdr3_nt: TGTGCCAGTAGTATTGAGGGGGCTCTTGGCTACACCTTC

j_call: TRBJ2-5
clone_size: NA
v_call: TRBV7-6
d_call: NA
cdr3_aa: CASSLERRETQYF
cdr3_nt: TGTGCCAGCAGCTTAGAGCGGCGTGAGACCCAGTACTTC

j_call: TRBJ1-6
clone_size: NA
v_call: TRBV2
d_call: NA
cdr3_aa: CASAAGVNSPLHF
cdr3_nt: TGTGCCAGCGCGGCAGGGGTTAATTCACCCCTCCACTTT

j_call: TRBJ1-3
clone_size: NA
v_call: TRBV14
d_call: NA
cdr3_aa: CASSPQGNTIYF
cdr3_nt: TGTGCCAGCAGTCCTCAGGGAAACACCATATATTTT

j_call: TRBJ1-1
clone_size: few
v_call: TRBV14
d_call: NA
cdr3_aa: CASSQGQGRRYTEAFF
cdr3_nt: TGTGCCAGCAGCCAAGGGCAGGGGCGGAGGTACACTGAAGCTTTCTTT

j_call: TRBJ1-2
clone_size: NA
v_call: TRBV5-4
d_call: TRBD1
cdr3_aa: CATTTGGGYGYTF
cdr3_nt: TGTGCCACTACGACAGGGGGCGGCTATGGCTACACCTTC

j_call: TRBJ1-1
clone_size: NA
v_call: TRBV6-1
d_call: NA
cdr3_aa: CASSRGVNTEAFF
cdr3_nt: TGTGCCAGCTCCCGGGGGGTGAACACTGAAGCTTTCTTT

j_call: TRBJ2-7
clone_size: NA
v_call: TRBV25-1
d_call: NA
cdr3_aa: CASSSNRGSYEQYF
cdr3_nt: TGTGCCAGCAGTTCTAATAGGGGATCCTACGAGCAGTACTTC

j_call: TRBJ2-7
clone_size: NA
v_call: TRBV6-1
d_call: TRBD2
cdr3_aa: CASSEGPGRYVYEQYF
cdr3_nt: TGTGCCAGCAGTGAAGGTCCCGGGAGGTACGTCTACGAGCAGTACTTC

j_call: TRBJ2-2
clone_size: NA
v_call: TRBV27
d_call: TRBD2
cdr3_aa: CASSLTSGAPAGELFF
cdr3_nt: TGTGCCAGCAGTTTAACTAGCGGAGCCCCCGCCGGGGAGCTGTTTTTT

j_call: TRBJ1-2
clone_size: NA
v_call: TRBV6-1
d_call: NA
cdr3_aa: CATLGAGFDGYTF
cdr3_nt: TGTGCCACCCTGGGGGCAGGGTTCGATGGCTACACCTTC

j_call: TRBJ1-1
clone_size: NA
v_call: TRBV6-1
d_call: NA
cdr3_aa: CASSDPGTLLEAFF
cdr3_nt: TGTGCCAGCAGTGACCCCGGGACACTCCTTGAAGCTTTCTTT

j_call: TRBJ1-4
clone_size: NA
v_call: TRBV18
d_call: NA
cdr3_aa: CASSPRRRGQPATNEKLFF
cdr3_nt: TGTGCCAGCTCACCACGGCGAAGAGGACAGCCTGCAACTAATGAAAAACTGTTTTTT

j_call: TRBJ2-2
clone_size: few
v_call: TRBV28
d_call: NA
cdr3_aa: CATAGAQTGELFF
cdr3_nt: TGTGCCACGGCGGGGGCGCAAACCGGGGAGCTGTTTTTT

j_call: TRBJ2-1
clone_size: NA
v_call: TRBV12-5
d_call: NA
cdr3_aa: CASVLERGSYNEQFF
cdr3_nt: TGTGCTAGTGTTCTAGAAAGGGGGTCCTACAATGAGCAGTTCTTC

j_call: TRBJ2-2
clone_size: NA
v_call: TRBV12-5
d_call: NA
cdr3_aa: CASGIRAGAYTGELFF
cdr3_nt: TGTGCTAGTGGGATCCGGGCGGGGGCCTACACCGGGGAGCTGTTTTTT

j_call: TRBJ1-1
clone_size: NA
v_call: TRBV6-6
d_call: TRBD1
cdr3_aa: CASRYGTGVTEAFF
cdr3_nt: TGTGCCAGCAGGTACGGGACAGGGGTCACTGAAGCTTTCTTT

j_call: TRBJ1-2
clone_size: NA
v_call: TRBV6-4
d_call: TRBD1
cdr3_aa: CASSPGGQTFYGYTF
cdr3_nt: TGTGCCAGCAGTCCCGGGGGACAGACTTTCTATGGCTACACCTTC

j_call: TRBJ2-7
clone_size: NA
v_call: TRBV29-1
d_call: NA
cdr3_aa: CSVEGTDSYEQYF
cdr3_nt: TGCAGCGTTGAAGGAACAGACTCCTACGAGCAGTACTTC